This T cell receptor beta chain was sequenced in a study of cytomegalovirus exposure and HLA in healthy donors (dated by TCRdb to between 2016 and 2019). Describing the broader study: An earlier analysis of some 500 of the donors reported approximately 290 Gb of sequence data and 100 million to 130 million unique TCR beta sequences from about 200 million T cells. The number of typed donors differed by locus: about 629-630 for A, B, C, DRB1 and DQB1; approximately 520 for DQA1; 606 for DPA1; and roughly 490 for DPB1. Donor age, sex, ethnicity and CMV serostatus were compiled together with the repertoire data. To predict cytomegalovirus infection status, the study brought together high-throughput TCR immunosequencing, statistical association of individual TCRs with disease status, and machine learning. A later analysis re-examined previously published TCR beta repertoires from roughly 650 donors and added high-resolution HLA genotyping to investigate patterns of TCR occurrence. Using immunosequencing, the study profiled T cell repertoires from about 650 subjects and related those repertoires to cytomegalovirus serostatus. Five DR-DQ haplotypes were treated as single units for association and clustering because of strong linkage in the cohort. Of the roughly 390 genotyped donors, approximately 82% fell in the genetic ancestry cluster associated with self-reported Caucasian donors. The study aimed to test whether signatures of past pathogen exposure could be identified by cataloging public T cell receptors. On average, 235,054 unique TCR beta nucleotide sequences were sequenced per donor among a few hundred genotyped donors of the cohort, with roughly 18% of those sequences being non-productive. HLA typing included class I and class II loci at four-digit resolution. In an earlier analysis of 550 to 700 of the donors, high-throughput TCR beta sequencing was used to judge whether each TCR beta V gene segment behaved as functional or pseudogenic. All discovery cohort repertoires had been generated on a single sequencing platform. Genome-wide SNP genotypes for about 55% of the roughly 670 donors were used in a later genetic analysis, which treated that subset as a discovery cohort. Along with the approximately 700-subject first cohort, a separate validation cohort of over a hundred different subjects was used. The later analysis used no new phenotypic data to find candidate immune exposures, relying instead on TCR beta sequences and their occurrence across donors. An early release that covered around 590 HLA-typed donors contained around 330 gigabases of sequencing data and tens of millions of unique TCR sequences.

The cohort consisted of 650 to 700 healthy bone marrow donors. All cohort members were sampled while nominally healthy, although unrecorded immune exposures were likely present. The donor was CMV seropositive and belonged to the group of about 290 seropositive cohort members. A peripheral blood sample was provided by each donor, and peripheral blood mononuclear cells were used for TCR beta sequencing. The Qiagen DNeasy Blood Extraction Kit was used to extract genomic DNA from the blood cell samples. Libraries were built with the immunoSEQ multiplex PCR assay. For the multiplex PCR, a mixture combining 60 forward primers for TCR Vbeta segments and 13 reverse primers for TCR Jbeta segments was used. The CDR3 region of rearranged TCR beta genes was amplified from genomic DNA with a multiplex PCR assay. Amplified TCR beta libraries were sequenced as 87-base-pair reads on the Illumina HiSeq System. Concerning the study's data processing: In a later analysis, about 80 million unique TCR beta chains were counted across the 500 to 850 repertoires, and around 10 million of these chains were shared by at least two donors. A nearest-neighbor algorithm error-corrected the raw reads and collapsed the reads into unique sequences, merging closely related sequences to remove PCR and sequencing errors. CDR3 sequences were aligned to IMGT reference sequences to assign V, D and J gene segments. For a sequence to be retained, at least a six-nucleotide match to both a V gene segment and a J gene segment was required. A rearrangement was called productive if the CDR3 had no stop codons and remained in frame with V and J, and every other rearrangement was called non-productive. Following IMGT convention, CDR3 was defined as the stretch from the second conserved V-encoded cysteine to the conserved J-encoded phenylalanine. The earlier analysis of roughly 590 of the donors excluded any sequence lacking an unambiguous match to a single V gene segment. In an earlier analysis of 587 of the donors, V segments were called functional above 56.7% productive rearrangements and were called segregating when the between-donor standard deviation exceeded 5%. A statistical classification framework was built to diagnose cytomegalovirus status from the catalog of TCR beta chain sequences. In a later analysis, TCR nucleotide sequences were compared against IMGT/GENE-DB human TR gene sequences so that V and J genes could be assigned. Using the TCRdist pipeline, a later analysis assigned CDR3 sequences along with most-parsimonious VDJ recombination scenarios. A later analysis defined each TCR beta chain by its CDR3 amino acid sequence plus V-gene family, and excluded reads lacking a unique V-gene family. A later analysis removed 550 to 650 highly shared, low-generation-probability nucleotide sequences to deal with suspected cross-contamination and a sequencing artifact. In a later analysis, a clonal expansion index for each public chain was calculated from normalized within-repertoire ranks of inferred template counts. In a later analysis, generation probabilities were computed with a VDJ recombination model fitted to out-of-frame rearrangements, and the resulting probabilities were checked against IGoR. Hypergeometric tests were used in a later analysis to score TCR-TCR, TCR-HLA and TCR-CMV co-occurrence, with a repertoire-size bias correction applied to the TCR pairs. In a later analysis, false discovery rates were estimated by permuting HLA or CMV assignments 20 times. In a later analysis, co-occurring TCRs were grouped with DBSCAN, and TCRdist sequence similarity was added when clustering was performed within HLA-allele-positive subsets. Co-occurrence clustering excluded repertoires with fewer than 30,000 or more than 120,000 public chains, plus five with anomalous nucleotide sharing. Here the immuneACCESS table is served through TCRdb, limited to in-frame sequences with V and J called. Missing clones are a known gap in these copies; in checked studies unresolved V genes cover under half, and the rest lacks a known reason. V and J calls and clone size are given by that table; D and trimming were obtained from the DNA. The sample table shows approximately 240,000 clones, and roughly 82% are seen once. Around 5.7% of the sample belongs to the ten largest clones.

The CDR3 runs 15 residues from the cysteine to the phenylalanine. Just the 45-base CDR3 DNA is kept, in frame starting at base 1. The V and J ends are trimmed by 1 base and 5 bases, leaving 14 bases between them. CDR1 and CDR2, per the germline V gene (reference sequence), are LNHNV and YYDKDF. What the authors observed across the whole study: In vitro tests confirmed that a few of the cytomegalovirus-associated TCR beta chains recognize cytomegalovirus antigens. In a later analysis, several top co-occurrence clusters were reported to appear linked to parvovirus B19, influenza, CMV and Epstein-Barr virus. When HLA alleles, especially DR and DQ, strongly co-occurred, TCR associations were difficult to assign to individual alleles. Most CMV-associated TCR beta chains appeared to be HLA-restricted in a later analysis, and the HLA associations seemed to be driven largely by CMV exposure. The cohort was sequenced for TCR beta chains only, and without alpha or paired-chain data the features that could be detected were limited. The study gave a list of roughly 150 TCR beta chains associated with cytomegalovirus. The authors suggested that the approach could potentially be generalized to other disease states and immunological phenotypes. Roughly uniform sequencing depth across donors was assumed in presence/absence analyses, although this assumption may not hold. In an earlier analysis of 587 of the donors, most TCR beta V segments appeared in productive rearrangements about 87% or about 30% of the time, broadly matching IMGT annotations. A later genetic analysis associated a missense DCLRE1C variant with V-gene and J-gene trimming of TCR beta chains, and an independent cohort replicated the association. Correlated functional status among segregating V segments might be attributable to linkage disequilibrium, but an unknown experimental factor could not be ruled out. In a later analysis, HLA-associated TCR beta chains were found to be more clonally expanded and to have lower generation probabilities than equally common non-associated chains. A further reported finding was that TCR beta sequences accurately predicted the HLA-A and HLA-B alleles for most subjects in the first cohort. A cluster of highly shared sequence variants was judged likely to be a technical artifact of the sequencing pipeline. Because counts were too low, roughly 16 rarely observed V segments, including chromosome 9 orphons, were left out of the earlier analysis of 500 to 650 of the donors. A later analysis associated about 17,000 TCR beta sequences with specific HLA alleles at a false discovery rate of 0.05. Most TCR sequences were seen in very few donors, while some public TCRs were found in many individuals. According to a later genetic analysis, donors in an Asian-associated ancestry cluster had fewer N-insertions in productive TCRs than the approximately 610-donor mean. The only immune exposure information available for the cohort was CMV serostatus. HLA typing was unavailable for some donors at each locus, so association tests used only the typed subset. Some IMGT-functional V segments, including TRBV6-2 and TRBV6-3, could not be told apart with the 87-base-pair reads, so those segments were excluded. The classifier was reported to diagnose cytomegalovirus status with high specificity and sensitivity in both the original and validation cohorts. In a later analysis, TCR association rates were found to vary across HLA loci, with the most associated TCRs seen for DRB1 alleles and the fewest for HLA-C alleles.

In its sample, this clone was seen a few times. Its target antigen remains unknown. No quality values exist for individual bases; no much larger clone is one base distant. This clonotype originated in a woman aged 40 to 55 in good health and CMV-seropositive. The rearrangement combines TRBV15 with TRBJ2-5; TRBD2 could be the D gene, as 6 bases match. Input material: PBMCs. The CDR3 region reads CATSRAGGARETQYF. The bases are TGTGCCACCAGCAGAGCCGGGGGAGCGCGGGAGACCCAGTACTTC.